The rows below give T cell receptor beta chains drawn from one sample of a study of blood T cell repertoires in COVID-19. Measured with immunoSEQ multiplex PCR; TCRdb has only the in-frame clones, and not every one. In the table there are some 180,000 clones, around nine tenths of which are singletons. Sequences were obtained from peripheral blood. These receptors were taken from a man aged 45-65 years with COVID-19, enrolled during active disease. CDR3s include the opening cysteine and the closing phenylalanine or tryptophan. Fields, in order: D gene, V gene, J gene, CDR3 protein. A D gene is named only where the DNA matches it firmly.

d_gene: TRBD1; v_gene: TRBV2; j_gene: TRBJ1-1; CDR3aa: CASRGQANTEAFF
d_gene: -; v_gene: TRBV15; j_gene: TRBJ2-7; CDR3aa: CATSRAGASRYEQYF
d_gene: -; v_gene: TRBV19; j_gene: TRBJ1-5; CDR3aa: CASSMGDRRQPQHF
d_gene: TRBD1; v_gene: TRBV7-2; j_gene: TRBJ1-2; CDR3aa: CASSSTEGALSGYTF
d_gene: -; v_gene: TRBV15; j_gene: TRBJ1-6; CDR3aa: CATSGGSGSPLHF
d_gene: -; v_gene: TRBV10-3; j_gene: TRBJ1-5; CDR3aa: CAISESGGGEGQPQHF
d_gene: -; v_gene: TRBV5-6; j_gene: TRBJ2-5; CDR3aa: CASSLEGGGTQYF
d_gene: TRBD2; v_gene: TRBV2; j_gene: TRBJ2-7; CDR3aa: CASSDNRAGVGEQYF
d_gene: TRBD1; v_gene: TRBV5-1; j_gene: TRBJ2-5; CDR3aa: CASSSGTGVGETQYF
d_gene: TRBD2; v_gene: TRBV6-5; j_gene: TRBJ2-7; CDR3aa: CASSSQTSGRGYEQYF
d_gene: TRBD1; v_gene: TRBV12-5; j_gene: TRBJ2-1; CDR3aa: CASGLGQGPYNEQFF
d_gene: TRBD1; v_gene: TRBV7-9; j_gene: TRBJ1-2; CDR3aa: CASSRGQEANYGYTF
d_gene: -; v_gene: TRBV19; j_gene: TRBJ1-5; CDR3aa: CASSPPGFGGQPQHF
d_gene: -; v_gene: TRBV4-3; j_gene: TRBJ1-2; CDR3aa: CASSQEGAGLLRGYTF
d_gene: TRBD2; v_gene: TRBV19; j_gene: TRBJ2-3; CDR3aa: CASRGRTSGVTDTQYF
d_gene: TRBD1; v_gene: TRBV29-1; j_gene: TRBJ1-2; CDR3aa: CSVLQGFRYGYTF
d_gene: TRBD2; v_gene: TRBV3-1/TRBV3-2; j_gene: TRBJ2-1; CDR3aa: CASSRRLAGAYNEQFF
d_gene: -; v_gene: TRBV2; j_gene: TRBJ1-5; CDR3aa: CASSEYQSSNQPQHF
d_gene: TRBD2; v_gene: TRBV20-1; j_gene: TRBJ2-7; CDR3aa: CSGLAGYEQYF
d_gene: TRBD1; v_gene: TRBV19; j_gene: TRBJ2-7; CDR3aa: CASSDLRGQGMGEQYF
d_gene: -; v_gene: TRBV4-1; j_gene: TRBJ2-7; CDR3aa: CASSPPGLHEQYF
d_gene: -; v_gene: TRBV6-5; j_gene: TRBJ2-7; CDR3aa: CASTNIRGTHTEQYF
d_gene: -; v_gene: TRBV5-6; j_gene: TRBJ1-2; CDR3aa: CASTPNGLGGPAGGYTF
d_gene: TRBD1; v_gene: TRBV2; j_gene: TRBJ1-5; CDR3aa: CASSEQGQGAQPQHF
d_gene: TRBD1; v_gene: TRBV5-6; j_gene: TRBJ2-3; CDR3aa: CASSLGTGVRTDTQYF
d_gene: TRBD1; v_gene: TRBV27; j_gene: TRBJ2-1; CDR3aa: CASSLVLAPGQGISYNEQFF
d_gene: TRBD1; v_gene: TRBV6-2/TRBV6-3; j_gene: TRBJ1-2; CDR3aa: CASSFVGTGGNGYTF
d_gene: -; v_gene: TRBV4-1; j_gene: TRBJ1-6; CDR3aa: CASSQPGDSPLHF
d_gene: -; v_gene: TRBV2; j_gene: TRBJ2-5; CDR3aa: CASSELAGVQTQYF
d_gene: -; v_gene: TRBV25-1; j_gene: TRBJ2-5; CDR3aa: CASSEKGAARQETQYF
d_gene: -; v_gene: TRBV10-3; j_gene: TRBJ2-3; CDR3aa: CAAKPWRSTDTQYF
d_gene: -; v_gene: TRBV7-2; j_gene: TRBJ1-5; CDR3aa: CASSPRQHNQPQHF
d_gene: TRBD1; v_gene: TRBV29-1; j_gene: TRBJ1-1; CDR3aa: CSARTGVVNTEAFF
d_gene: TRBD1; v_gene: TRBV4-3; j_gene: TRBJ1-2; CDR3aa: CASSQTWTGRNYGYTF
d_gene: -; v_gene: TRBV7-9; j_gene: TRBJ2-2; CDR3aa: CASSLDAGTLNTGELFF
d_gene: -; v_gene: TRBV7-7; j_gene: TRBJ2-3; CDR3aa: CASSPGLSTDTQYF
d_gene: TRBD1; v_gene: TRBV7-9; j_gene: TRBJ2-7; CDR3aa: CASSTIDDRAKAEQYF
d_gene: TRBD1; v_gene: TRBV4-2; j_gene: TRBJ1-1; CDR3aa: CASSQGDRGTHGAFF
d_gene: -; v_gene: TRBV5-4; j_gene: TRBJ1-2; CDR3aa: CASSLGRDINYGYTF
d_gene: TRBD2; v_gene: TRBV27; j_gene: TRBJ2-5; CDR3aa: CASSSRFTKPAGEETQYF
d_gene: -; v_gene: TRBV3-1/TRBV3-2; j_gene: TRBJ2-3; CDR3aa: CASSLGLSTDTQYF
d_gene: -; v_gene: TRBV7-3; j_gene: TRBJ2-5; CDR3aa: CASSLTLGTGETQYF